This is a list of T cell receptor beta chains from one sample in a study of cytomegalovirus exposure and HLA in healthy donors. The data were produced by immunoSEQ multiplex PCR, yet TCRdb's version contains in-frame clones alone and is incomplete. In all, the sample yields 95,000 to 150,000 clones. The sequencing sample was made of PBMCs. The receptors derive from a man aged 18 to 30 in good health and CMV-seronegative. Both conserved end residues are part of each CDR3.

v_gene: TRBV5-1; j_gene: TRBJ2-7; len: 15; CDR3aa: CASSLTGGTTYEQYF
v_gene: TRBV7-9; j_gene: TRBJ2-2; len: 14; CDR3aa: CASSLGGFTGELFF
v_gene: TRBV5-8; j_gene: TRBJ2-7; len: 15; CDR3aa: CASSGSGQTFYEQYF
v_gene: TRBV19; j_gene: TRBJ1-6; len: 19; CDR3aa: CASKSRGTGGVTRNSPLHF
v_gene: TRBV5-1; j_gene: TRBJ1-4; len: 15; CDR3aa: CASSLYQGNQEKLFF
v_gene: TRBV9; j_gene: TRBJ2-4; len: 9; CDR3aa: CASSEPPSF
v_gene: TRBV28; j_gene: TRBJ2-7; len: 13; CDR3aa: CASSASGSYEQYF
v_gene: TRBV14; j_gene: TRBJ1-1; len: 13; CDR3aa: CASSLLLNTEAFF
v_gene: TRBV10-2; j_gene: TRBJ1-1; len: 13; CDR3aa: CASSEAARGEAFF
v_gene: TRBV2; j_gene: TRBJ2-5; len: 14; CDR3aa: CASSEATRTGGQYF
v_gene: TRBV7-9; j_gene: TRBJ1-2; len: 14; CDR3aa: CASSEGQGVSLDTF
v_gene: TRBV27; j_gene: TRBJ2-7; len: 13; CDR3aa: CASSPSVRAEQYF
v_gene: TRBV30; j_gene: TRBJ2-1; len: 12; CDR3aa: CAWRGGGNEQFF